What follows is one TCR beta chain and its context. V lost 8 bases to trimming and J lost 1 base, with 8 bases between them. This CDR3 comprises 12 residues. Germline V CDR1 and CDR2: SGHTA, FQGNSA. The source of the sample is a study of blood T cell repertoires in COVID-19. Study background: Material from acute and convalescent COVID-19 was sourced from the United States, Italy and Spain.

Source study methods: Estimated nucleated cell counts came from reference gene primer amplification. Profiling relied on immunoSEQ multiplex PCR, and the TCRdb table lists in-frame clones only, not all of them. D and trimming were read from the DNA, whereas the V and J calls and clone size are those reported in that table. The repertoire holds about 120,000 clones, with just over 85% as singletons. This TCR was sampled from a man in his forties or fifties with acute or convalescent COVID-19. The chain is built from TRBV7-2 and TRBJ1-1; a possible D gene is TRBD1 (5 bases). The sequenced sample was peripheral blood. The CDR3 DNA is TGTGCCAGCGGCCAGGGGAACACTGAAGCTTTCTTT. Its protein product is CASGQGNTEAFF.